This T cell receptor beta chain derives from a study of blood T cell repertoires in COVID-19. The V end lost 2 bases, the J end lost 3 bases, and 6 bases lay between the germline ends. CDR3 length equals 12 residues. Per germline, CDR1 GTSNPN and CDR2 SVGIG (reference sequence). Some clones are missing from TCRdb's copy, which holds only in-frame ones; the method was immunoSEQ multiplex PCR. The sample records under 300,000 clones, roughly nine tenths being singletons. The sequence derives from a human donor in a cohort exposed to, infected with or recovered from COVID-19 (not recorded which). The donor label of this sample is uncertain. The sequenced material came from PBMCs or T cells enriched from blood (not recorded which). The J gene is TRBJ2-3, the V gene TRBV30, with no clear D. This chain's CDR3 is CAWSTLTDTQYF. The CDR3 DNA is TGTGCCTGGAGTACTTTAACAGATACGCAGTATTTT.